The T cell receptor (beta chain) under discussion was sequenced for a study of identical twins. Each CDR3 protein gets one entry after TCRdb re-called the 5' RACE reads with MiXCR. This sample yields about 690,000 distinct CDR3 sequences, of which approximately 6.1% are seen a single time; 1.5% to 2% belongs to the top ten. This clonotype was detected a few times. The antigen remains undetermined. V shed 6 bases and J shed 4 bases, with 14 bases lying between them. The CDR3 is 14 residues long. Study-wide findings and caveats: The models systematically underestimated how much out-of-frame TCR alpha was shared in monozygotic twins. For cord blood, abundant beta clonotypes had fewer insertions, unlike memory repertoires, which showed none.

V is TRBV12-3 or TRBV12-4 and J is TRBJ2-3; D might be TRBD2 (5 bases). This receptor was identified in a man aged 18 to 35 in good health. Sequenced material: naive T cells sorted from blood. The CDR3 nucleotides are TGTGCCAGCAGACCCCAGGCGGGCCCAGATACGCAGTATTTT. Residues: CASRPQAGPDTQYF.